Each of the 23 T cell receptor beta chains below was sequenced from the same sample in a study of T cells after yellow fever vaccination (dated by TCRdb to the late 2010s). Library preparation used 5' RACE. The listed sequencing device is Illumina NovaSeq 6000. The public reads were quality trimmed at Q25 with fastp and then assembled into clones with MiXCR by TCRdb, keeping productive beta chains. Each entry is one CDR3 protein sequence, shown with its most common DNA and genes. The sample records about 260,000 distinct CDR3 sequences, around 4.9% of which are singletons. The top ten clonotypes cover approximately 3.5% of the sample. Interpreted using the paper, the treatment or condition label stands for: live attenuated yellow fever vaccine strain. Sequencing used CD4+ T cells sorted from PBMCs, obtained on the day of the yellow fever booster vaccination. The receptors were sampled from a man aged 18-30 years who received the YFV17D yellow fever vaccine.

This clonotype was recorded a few times. This sequence joins TRBV11-2 and TRBJ1-2; TRBD1 matches 9 bases. Losses at the gene ends were 5 bases for V and 7 bases for J; bases not matched to a gene: 11. Germline CDR1 is SGHAT and CDR2 is FQNNGV. This CDR3 comprises 15 residues. This CDR3 reads CASSGFRDRAAGYTF. The CDR3 region has the DNA TGTGCCAGCAGCGGATTCCGGGACAGGGCGGCTGGCTACACCTTC.

The sample holds many counts of this clonotype. The genes are TRBV5-1 and TRBJ2-1; 9 bases are a match to TRBD1. This CDR3 contains 13 residues. Germline trimming cut 4 bases from V and 8 bases from J; bases unmatched to any gene: 4. CDR1 SGHRS and CDR2 YFSETQ come from the germline V gene. The CDR3 sequence is CASSRTGVDEQFF. As DNA, the CDR3 is TGCGCCAGCAGCCGGACAGGGGTCGATGAGCAGTTCTTC.

Many counts were recorded for this clonotype. This chain joins TRBV4-3 and TRBJ2-7; D may correspond to TRBD1 or TRBD2 (6 bases each). Looked up from germline, CDR1 is LGHNA and CDR2 is YSLEER. V lost 1 base to trimming and J lost 4 bases, with 14 bases between them. This CDR3 is built from 15 residues. CDR3 sequence (DNA): TGCGCCAGCAGCCAAGGAGTCGGGGGCCCATACGAGCAGTACTTC. This gives the protein CASSQGVGGPYEQYF.

The sample holds a few counts of this clonotype. The CDR3 reads CASSIRDGDSGANVLTF. The CDR3 DNA reads as TGTGCCAGCAGCATCCGGGACGGAGACTCTGGGGCCAACGTCCTGACTTTC. This rearrangement joins TRBV25-1 to TRBJ2-6; D may be TRBD1 or TRBD2 (5 bases each). The V gene's germline CDR1 is MGHDK and CDR2 SYGVNS. Trimming cost V 6 bases and J 0 bases, with 15 bases left between them. The CDR3 has 17 residues. The variable domain in full, with the rest retrieved from reference TRBV25-1 and TRBJ2-6, is EADIYQTPRYLVIGTGKKITLECSQTMGHDKMYWYQQDPGMELHLIHYSYGVNSTEKGDLSSESTVSRIRTEHFPLTLESARPSHTSQYLCASSIRDGDSGANVLTFGAGSRLTVL.

This clonotype came up many times. The chain links TRBV5-1 to TRBJ2-2; possibly TRBD2 for D (6 bases). V was shortened by 3 bases and J by 0 bases, with 6 bases between the two germline ends. Per germline, CDR1 SGHRS and CDR2 YFSETQ. The CDR3 has 14 residues. The CDR3 loop is CASSWEANTGELFF. Written as DNA, the CDR3 is TGCGCCAGCAGCTGGGAGGCGAACACCGGGGAGCTGTTTTTT.

This clonotype has at least ten counts. The chain combines TRBV7-2 with TRBJ2-2; TRBD1 matches 7 bases. V trimming: 5 bases; J trimming: 5 bases; junction bases outside the gene matches: 8. The germline gives CDR1 SGHTA, CDR2 FQGNSA. This CDR3 region has 15 residues. The CDR3 region is CASSAPKQGTGELFF. The DNA for the CDR3 is TGTGCCAGCAGCGCTCCTAAACAGGGGACCGGGGAGCTGTTTTTT.

This clonotype was seen at least ten times. The rearrangement links TRBV4-2 to TRBJ2-5; D is unclear. The CDR3 sequence is 16 residues long. Trimming left V 1 base short and J 4 bases short, with 16 bases between. Germline CDR1 LGHNA, CDR2 YNFKEQ. CDR3 sequence reads: CASSQATGRMGETQYF. The DNA for the CDR3 is TGTGCCAGCAGCCAAGCAACGGGCAGGATGGGAGAGACCCAGTACTTC.

V is TRBV12-3 or TRBV12-4 and J is TRBJ2-1, with 9 bases lining up with TRBD2. CDR3 length: 16 residues. The V gene end was trimmed by 5 bases and the J gene end by 1 base; junction bases not matched to a gene: 6. In DNA form, the CDR3 reads TGTGCCAGCAGTCCGAGGCTAGCGGGGTCCTACAATGAGCAGTTCTTC. This sequence encodes CASSPRLAGSYNEQFF.

This clonotype appeared many times. The genes are TRBV12-3 or TRBV12-4 and TRBJ1-3; D is unresolved. This CDR3 has 15 residues. V gave up 6 bases and J gave up 1 base, with 13 bases separating them. The CDR3 sequence: CASSPTLGSGNTIYF. The CDR3 nucleotides are TGTGCCAGCAGCCCGACCCTGGGGTCTGGAAACACCATATATTTT.

This clonotype was recorded a few times. This chain connects TRBV7-3 to TRBJ2-5; 10 nucleotides match TRBD1. The germline gives CDR1 SGHTA, CDR2 FQGTGA. The CDR3 length is 14 residues. V trimming: 5 bases; J trimming: 5 bases; junction bases outside the gene matches: 5. CDR3 loop: CASSPDRGLETQYF. The CDR3 DNA reads TGTGCCAGCAGCCCAGACAGGGGGCTGGAGACCCAGTACTTC.

The V and J genes are TRBV6-5 and TRBJ1-1, with TRBD1 matching over 11 bases. The CDR3 contains 14 residues. J gave up 11 bases and V 5 bases, and 10 bases lay outside the gene matches. The germline CDR1 and CDR2 sequences are MNHEY and SVGAGI. The CDR3 nucleotides are TGTGCCAGCAGTCAGCCGGGGACAGGGGGAATGGCTTTCTTT. This encodes CASSQPGTGGMAFF.

About this clonotype: The CDR3 ends on some other residue instead of the conserved phenylalanine or tryptophan, so this is likely a read error. The V call is TRBV3-1, the J call TRBJ2-5, with a possible D match to TRBD1 (5 bases). Between the trimmed V and J ends, which lost 4 bases and 5 bases, there was a span of 11 bases. The CDR3 has 13 residues. Per the germline V gene, CDR1 is LGHDT and CDR2 is YNNKEL (reference sequence). The CDR3 is CASSLGARETQYL. CDR3 bases: TGTGCCAGCAGCCTAGGGGCCAGGGAGACCCAGTACTTG.

In this sample, this clonotype turned up many times. The chain has TRBV5-1 and TRBJ2-6, with D unclear. The CDR3 runs 16 residues. Germline V gene lookup returns CDR1 SGHRS and CDR2 YFSETQ. Trimming took 0 bases from V and 3 from J, leaving 10 bases between them. Here the CDR3 DNA reads TGCGCCAGCAGCTTGGGGGATTCCATTGGGGCCAACGTCCTGACTTTC. It encodes CASSLGDSIGANVLTF.

The rearrangement joins TRBV12-3 or TRBV12-4 to TRBJ1-1; 7 nucleotides agree with TRBD1. CDR3 size: 15 residues. Germline trimming cut 4 bases from V and 0 bases from J; bases unmatched to any gene: 5. The CDR3 protein is CASSWGQLMNTEAFF. The DNA for the CDR3 is TGTGCCAGCAGTTGGGGACAGCTGATGAACACTGAAGCTTTCTTT.

There are a few counts of this clonotype. This sequence joins TRBV11-1 and TRBJ2-7, with D perhaps matching TRBD1 (5 bases). Germline V gene sequence: CDR1 SGHAT, CDR2 FQDESV (reference sequence). The CDR3 totals 13 residues. V dropped 3 bases and J dropped 6 bases, with 12 bases sitting between them. The CDR3 bases are TGTGCCAGCAGCTTTTGGCCTAGGGGCGAGCAGTACTTC. Translation: CASSFWPRGEQYF.

The rearrangement links TRBV10-1 to TRBJ1-1; D gene ambiguous. Germline V gene lookup returns CDR1 WNHNN and CDR2 SYGVQD (reference sequence). Trimming removed 0 bases at V and 11 bases at J, with 10 bases between. The CDR3 contains 12 residues. The CDR3 loop is CASSESVTPAFF. CDR3 DNA sequence: TGCGCCAGCAGTGAGTCGGTGACGCCGGCTTTCTTT.

This chain joins TRBV7-2 and TRBJ1-2; no definite D call. CDR1 is SGHTA and CDR2 is FQGNSA in the germline V gene. This CDR3 has 14 amino acids. V was pared by 5 bases and J by 8 bases, with 18 bases between. The CDR3 loop reads CASSPLSYRKGYTF. The CDR3 nucleotides are TGTGCCAGCAGCCCCCTGAGCTATCGTAAAGGCTACACCTTC.

This chain connects TRBV9 to TRBJ2-5; possible D gene TRBD2, 6 bases. The V gene lost 4 bases and the J gene lost 1 base, with 11 bases spanning the gap. The CDR3 runs 14 residues. Germline V gene sequence: CDR1 SGDLS, CDR2 YYNGEE. The CDR3 DNA follows: TGTGCCAGCAGCCCCAGTAGCGGCCAAGAGACCCAGTACTTC. This gives the protein CASSPSSGQETQYF. The full variable domain, in which reference TRBV9 and TRBJ2-5 provide the parts outside the CDR3, is DSGVTQTPKHLITATGQRVTLRCSPRSGDLSVYWYQQSLDQGLQFLIQYYNGEERAKGNILERFSAQQFPDLHSELNLSSLELGDSALYFCASSPSSGQETQYFGPGTRLLVL.

This clonotype was seen more than once but under ten times. CDR3 sequence: CASSPVAAQETQYF. CDR3 sequence (DNA): TGTGCCAGCAGCCCCGTGGCAGCCCAAGAGACCCAGTACTTC. The V gene is TRBV11-2, the J gene TRBJ2-5; D is undetermined. Trimming took 5 bases from V and 1 from J, leaving 11 bases between them. The CDR3 extends over 14 amino acids. The germline gives CDR1 SGHAT, CDR2 FQNNGV.

In its sample, this clonotype was seen many times. This chain joins TRBV7-2 and TRBJ1-2; D gene uncertain. This CDR3 region has 14 residues. The V and J ends lost 3 bases and 2 bases respectively, with 10 bases between them. Germline V gene data show CDR1 as SGHTA and CDR2 as FQGNSA. DNA of the CDR3: TGTGCCAGCAGCTTCTTGGACGGAAACTATGGCTACACCTTC. Residues: CASSFLDGNYGYTF. Based on the CDR3 plus reference TRBV7-2 and TRBJ1-2, the full variable domain is GAGVSQSPSNKVTEKGKDVELRCDPISGHTALYWYRQSLGQGLEFLIYFQGNSAPDKSGLPSDRFSAERTGGSVSTLTIQRTQQEDSAVYLCASSFLDGNYGYTFGSGTRLTVV.

This clonotype was picked up many times. V and J are TRBV6-5 and TRBJ2-5; 10 bases map to TRBD2. V gave up 1 base and J gave up 5 bases; unmatched junction bases: 7. The germline gives CDR1 MNHEY, CDR2 SVGAGI. The CDR3 is 16 amino acids. The DNA for the CDR3 is TGTGCCAGCAGTTACTTTTCTAGCGGGGGATCTGAGACCCAGTACTTC. Amino acid sequence: CASSYFSSGGSETQYF.

The V call is TRBV4-1, the J call TRBJ1-3; D is undetermined. V was shortened by 0 bases and J by 4 bases, with 1 base between the two germline ends. Germline assignment: CDR1 MGHRA and CDR2 YSYEKL. The CDR3 extends over 12 amino acids. The CDR3 reads CASSQDGNTIYF. The DNA of the CDR3 is TGCGCCAGCAGCCAAGACGGAAACACCATATATTTT.

This clonotype occurred a few times. J is TRBJ2-7 and V is TRBV18, with a possible D match to TRBD2 (5 bases). Per the germline V gene, CDR1 is KGHSH and CDR2 is LQKENI. Trimming left V 0 bases short and J 3 bases short, with 6 bases between. This CDR3 contains 13 residues. In DNA form, the CDR3 reads TGTGCCAGCTCACCACCGGGGAGCTACGAGCAGTACTTC. Amino acid sequence: CASSPPGSYEQYF.